Listed below are T cell receptor beta chains from one sample, sequenced in a study of cytomegalovirus exposure and HLA in healthy donors. TCRdb's table, derived via immunoSEQ multiplex PCR, lists solely in-frame clones and lacks some. This table holds 210,000 or so clones, nearly 80% found once. Sequences were obtained from PBMCs. The source is a man aged 18 to 30 in good health and CMV-seronegative. Each CDR3 is given with its conserved first and last residue. The order of the fields is V gene, J gene, CDR3 protein.

TRBV5-6	TRBJ2-7	CASSLGTGRNEQYF
TRBV28	TRBJ2-7	CASSSTKSQGSRPSYEQYF
TRBV28	TRBJ1-1	CASSLQGPTEAFF
TRBV5-8	TRBJ2-5	CASSFLGGETQYF
TRBV7-7	TRBJ2-1	CASSLGLAGGNEQFF
TRBV19	TRBJ2-6	CASSRGGAGANVLTF
TRBV7-2	TRBJ1-1	CASSLASGNTEAFF
TRBV28	TRBJ2-5	CASSPGYWGGKETQYF
TRBV19	TRBJ1-5	CASTMSGSNQPQHF
TRBV6-1	TRBJ1-5	CASRTRGGQPQHF
TRBV30	TRBJ1-1	CAWSPGTAGAFF
TRBV19	TRBJ2-1	CASTPGLAGGFTYNEQFF
TRBV29-1	TRBJ2-3	CSAQATRSADTQYF
TRBV7-9	TRBJ2-2	CASSPRLAQNTGELFF
TRBV4-3	TRBJ2-2	CASSQVFNPTGELFF
TRBV11-3	TRBJ2-5	CASSLILAEGYWSPQYF
TRBV6-5	TRBJ1-3	CASSYSLNSGNTIYF
TRBV6-5	TRBJ2-7	CATMGQFYEQYF
TRBV28	TRBJ2-2	CASSFDRRNTGELFF
TRBV5-1	TRBJ2-2	CASSSWGQGATGELFF
TRBV19	TRBJ2-2	CASSIYTGGPNTGELFF
TRBV5-8	TRBJ2-5	CASRDAGLAWKETQYF
TRBV4-3	-	CASSYREGSYEQYF